This record concerns one T cell receptor (beta chain) sequence. Its specificity is unknown. Every TCR beta cDNA library bore unique molecular identifiers. TCRdb recomputed calls from the PCR reads with MiXCR, one row per CDR3 protein. The repertoire holds hundreds of thousands of distinct CDR3 sequences, with approximately 60% as singletons. These data belong to a study of post-analysis software for immune sequencing data. About the study: Some patients lacked subtype; others had relapsing-remitting, secondary progressive or progressive-relapsing disease. Study-wide findings and caveats: Among multiple sclerosis patients, normalized Chao1 diversity was significantly below that of controls. By F measure, strong co-clustering occurred among samples prepared in the same batch. Controls had lower frequencies than patients of five TRBV segments, which included TRBV5-6, TRBV5-1 and TRBV20-1.

CDR1 is SGHRS and CDR2 is YFSETQ in the germline V gene. The V segment lost 10 bases and the J segment 5 bases; nucleotides outside the gene matches: 12. The CDR3 is made up of 14 amino acids. The chain combines TRBV5-1 with TRBJ2-5, with 9 bases that match TRBD1. The sequencing input was blood. This clonotype originated in a girl aged 2 to 9 with multiple sclerosis. The CDR3 reads CAGGTGLMGETQYF. The CDR3 coding sequence is TGCGCCGGCGGGACAGGGCTCATGGGGGAGACCCAGTACTTC.